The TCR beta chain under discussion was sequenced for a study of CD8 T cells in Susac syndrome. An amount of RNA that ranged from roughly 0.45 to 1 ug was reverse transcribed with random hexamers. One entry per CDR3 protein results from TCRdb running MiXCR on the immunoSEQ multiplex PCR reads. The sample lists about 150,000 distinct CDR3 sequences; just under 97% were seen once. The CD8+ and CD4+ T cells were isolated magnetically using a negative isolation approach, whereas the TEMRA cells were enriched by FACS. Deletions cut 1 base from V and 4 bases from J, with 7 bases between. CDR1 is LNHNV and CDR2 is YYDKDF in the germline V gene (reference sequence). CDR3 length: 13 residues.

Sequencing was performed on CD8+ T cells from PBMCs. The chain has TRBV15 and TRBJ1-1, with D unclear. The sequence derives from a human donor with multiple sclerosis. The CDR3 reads CATSRAPGTEAFF. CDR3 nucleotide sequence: TGTGCCACCAGCAGAGCCCCGGGCACTGAAGCTTTCTTT.